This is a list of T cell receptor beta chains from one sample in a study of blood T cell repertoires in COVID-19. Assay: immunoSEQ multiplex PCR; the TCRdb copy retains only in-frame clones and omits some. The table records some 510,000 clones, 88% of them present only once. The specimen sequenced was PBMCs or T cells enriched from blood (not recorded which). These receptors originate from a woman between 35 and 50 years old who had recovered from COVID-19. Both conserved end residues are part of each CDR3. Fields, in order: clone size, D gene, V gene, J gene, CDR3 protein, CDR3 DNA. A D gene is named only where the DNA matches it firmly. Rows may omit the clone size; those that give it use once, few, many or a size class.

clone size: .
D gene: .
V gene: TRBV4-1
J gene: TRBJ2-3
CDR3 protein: CASIGRLTDTQYF
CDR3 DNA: TGCGCCAGTATAGGGAGACTCACAGATACGCAGTATTTT

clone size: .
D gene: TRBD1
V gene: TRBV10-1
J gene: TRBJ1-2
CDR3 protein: CASSPDRNGGYTF
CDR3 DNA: TGCGCCAGCAGCCCGGACAGGAATGGTGGCTACACCTTC

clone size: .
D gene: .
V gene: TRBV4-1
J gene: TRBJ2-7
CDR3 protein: CASSRQAGSYEQYF
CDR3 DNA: TGCGCCAGCAGCCGGCAGGCGGGGTCCTACGAGCAGTACTTC

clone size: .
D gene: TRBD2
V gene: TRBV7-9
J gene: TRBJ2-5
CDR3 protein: CASSSPSATSGRAGEYF
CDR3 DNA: TGTGCCAGCAGCTCCCCCTCCGCGACTAGCGGGAGGGCCGGGGAGTACTTC

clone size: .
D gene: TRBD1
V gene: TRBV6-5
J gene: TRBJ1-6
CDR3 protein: CASSYLRDRGGSPLHF
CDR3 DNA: TGTGCCAGCAGTTACCTCCGGGACAGGGGAGGTTCACCCCTCCACTTT

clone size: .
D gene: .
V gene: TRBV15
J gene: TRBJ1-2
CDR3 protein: CATSRDRGLSGYTF
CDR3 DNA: TGTGCCACCAGCAGAGATCGAGGACTTTCAGGCTACACCTTC

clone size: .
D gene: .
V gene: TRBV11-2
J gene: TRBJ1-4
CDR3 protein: CASSLDPYREGEKLFF
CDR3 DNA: TGTGCCAGCAGCTTAGATCCCTACAGGGAGGGTGAAAAACTGTTTTTT

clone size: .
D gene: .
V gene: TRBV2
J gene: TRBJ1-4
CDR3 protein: CASRPGGLNEKLFF
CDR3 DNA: TGTGCCAGCAGGCCGGGGGGTCTAAATGAAAAACTGTTTTTT

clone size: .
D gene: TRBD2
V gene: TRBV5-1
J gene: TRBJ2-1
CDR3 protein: CASSLSLAGNNEQFF
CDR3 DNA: TGCGCCAGCAGCTTATCGCTAGCGGGGAACAATGAGCAGTTCTTC

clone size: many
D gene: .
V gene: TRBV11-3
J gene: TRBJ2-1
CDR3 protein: CASSLDTPMRYSYNEQFF
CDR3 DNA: TGTGCCAGCAGCTTAGATACCCCCATGCGGTACTCCTACAATGAGCAGTTCTTC

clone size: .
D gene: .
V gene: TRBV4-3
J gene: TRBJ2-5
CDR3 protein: CASSQGTGTQYF
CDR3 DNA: TGCGCCAGCAGCCAAGGTACCGGTACCCAGTACTTC

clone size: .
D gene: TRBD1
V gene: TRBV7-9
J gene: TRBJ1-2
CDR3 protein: CASSLGTGIYGYTF
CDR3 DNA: TGTGCCAGCAGCTTAGGGACAGGGATTTATGGCTACACCTTC

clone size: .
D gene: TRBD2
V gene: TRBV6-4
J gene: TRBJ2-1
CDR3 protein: CASSPGLAEYNEQFF
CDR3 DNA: TGTGCCAGCAGTCCCGGACTAGCGGAATACAATGAGCAGTTCTTC

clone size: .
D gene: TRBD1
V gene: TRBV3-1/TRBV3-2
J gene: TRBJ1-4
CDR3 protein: CASKRKGALTNEKLFF
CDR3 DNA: TGTGCCAGCAAAAGGAAGGGGGCGTTGACTAATGAAAAACTGTTTTTT

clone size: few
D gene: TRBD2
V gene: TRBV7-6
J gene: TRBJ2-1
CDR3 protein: CASSLVAAGAGLYNEQFF
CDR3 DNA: TGTGCCAGCAGCTTAGTAGCCGCGGGAGCGGGGTTATACAATGAGCAGTTCTTC

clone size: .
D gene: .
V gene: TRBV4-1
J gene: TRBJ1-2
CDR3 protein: CASSQDLGSYGYTF
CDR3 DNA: TGCGCCAGCAGCCAAGATTTGGGCAGCTATGGCTACACCTTC

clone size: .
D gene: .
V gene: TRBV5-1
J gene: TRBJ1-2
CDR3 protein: CASTPREDYEGYTF
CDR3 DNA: TGCGCCAGCACCCCCCGGGAGGATTACGAAGGCTACACCTTC

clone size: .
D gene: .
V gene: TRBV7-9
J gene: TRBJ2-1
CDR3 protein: CASSSFVRSSYNEQFF
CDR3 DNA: TGTGCCAGCAGCTCGTTTGTGCGTAGCTCCTACAATGAGCAGTTCTTC